This note documents a single TCR beta chain sequence. This clone was observed a handful of times. Which antigen it targets is not known. The junction differs from germline at one of its ends, possibly a read error. In light of the paper, this sample's time point label describes: baseline before first vaccination. Vaccinee samples came from UK trials COV001 and COV002, including a single-blind randomized controlled phase 2/3 trial of AZD1222 (ChAdOx1 nCoV-19) in healthy adults. Trial participant PBMC samples were collected at day 0 and day 28 after the second dose for TCRbeta chain sequencing. The CDR3 sequence holds 16 residues, the cysteine and phenylalanine included. Only the CDR3 region is kept as DNA, spanning 48 bases read in frame from base 1. Taken from the germline V gene, the CDR1 and CDR2 loops are SGHVS and FQNEAQ. The data originate from a study of T cell responses to AZD1222 COVID-19 vaccine (dated by TCRdb to about 2021). For the wider study: AZD1222 recipients with second doses at about 4 weeks or about 12 weeks were pooled, because spike-specific TCR depth and breadth did not differ between schedules. A total of approximately 230 trial participants underwent TCR sequencing, of whom 207 received two doses of AZD1222 and about 25 received two doses of the MenACWY control vaccine. Enrollment into the trials was organized by age into subgroups of 18-55, 56-69 and 70-plus years, and those subgroups contained roughly 150, 30 and 60 TCR-sequenced participants, respectively.

The CDR3 regions of human TCRbeta chains were analyzed by immunosequencing. The paper's data handling went like this. TCRs in the repertoires were compared against a reference library of SARS-CoV-2-specific TCRs that had been generated with the MIRA antigen-specificity platform. Breadth meant the fraction of unique TCRs that were SARS-CoV-2-associated, whereas depth meant the fraction of total T cells that were SARS-CoV-2-associated. Using the MIRA data, each spike-specific TCR was mapped to the spike region that the TCR reacts to and placed in a CD4 or CD8 class. Log10-transformed breadth and depth values were compared by one-way ANOVA with Sidak's multiple comparisons tests. Drawn from immuneACCESS, this table holds only the in-frame rearrangements with V and J called that TCRdb kept. Clones are partly lost; checked studies trace under half to an unresolved V gene and leave the rest unexplained. V and J calls and clone size are those listed in that table; D and trimming were worked out from the DNA. Within this sample are about 120,000 clones, with 92% of them counted one time only. The ten largest clones represent around 1.7% of the sample.

Broader findings and caveats from the paper: CD4 TCRs associated with the vaccine covered the entire spike protein, and the dominant responses were in regions 160-218 and 743-854. Most participants were white British and females outnumbered males, and the authors suggested that clonal diversity may have been underestimated. No day 14 peak-response samples were available, so repertoires were characterized only after the peak T cell response. After two AZD1222 doses, both the breadth and the depth of spike-specific TCRs were significantly higher than at day 0 and than in MenACWY recipients. Epitopes outside the regions mutated in the B.1.351 and B.1.1.7 variants were reportedly recognized by nearly half of the unique spike-specific TCRs. In the small 56-69-year group, the increase in depth fell short of significance, most likely because of low power. Only a handful of AZD1222 recipients were SARS-CoV-2 seropositive at baseline, limiting conclusions about previously exposed vaccinees.

This clonotype was obtained from an adult in good health. The source material was peripheral blood, sampled on day 0 of AZD1222 vaccination. The rearrangement combines TRBV7-8 with TRBJ1-1; TRBD1 matches 9 bases in the middle. The DNA reads TGTGCCAGCAGCCTAGCGGGACAGGGTTTCAAGAGGGGGGCTTTCTTT. This sequence encodes CASSLAGQGFKRGAFF.